These T cell receptor beta chains were read from a single sample in a study of shared clonotypes between healthy human individuals. This table comes from immunoSEQ multiplex PCR, and its TCRdb copy is limited to in-frame clones, with some not included. Of some 500,000 clones detected, approximately 95% appear once; the ten largest clones hold 0.05% to 0.07%. The sample taken for sequencing was naive CD4+ T cells sorted from blood. These receptors were collected from a woman aged 30 to 39 in good health. Both conserved end residues are trimmed from each CDR3. A D gene is named only where the DNA matches it firmly.

>NA|TRBJ2-7|TRBV5-5
ASSSSAVSDHEQY
>NA|TRBJ1-5|TRBV28
ASSFRGVGRLQPQH
>TRBD2|TRBJ2-7|TRBV7-9
ASSLRWTSGEFYEQY
>NA|TRBJ1-4|TRBV4-1
ASSQRRIGAQKKLF
>NA|TRBJ1-3|TRBV4-2
ASSQDLGVSGNTIY
>NA|TRBJ1-5|TRBV15
ATSRDFSGTNQPQH
>TRBD2|TRBJ2-7|TRBV19
ASSATGTRDGEQY
>NA|TRBJ1-3|TRBV4-1
ASSQFDGNTIY
>NA|TRBJ2-7|TRBV11-2
ASSRQIVGTYEQY
>NA|TRBJ1-1|TRBV15
ATSLRFGNTEAF